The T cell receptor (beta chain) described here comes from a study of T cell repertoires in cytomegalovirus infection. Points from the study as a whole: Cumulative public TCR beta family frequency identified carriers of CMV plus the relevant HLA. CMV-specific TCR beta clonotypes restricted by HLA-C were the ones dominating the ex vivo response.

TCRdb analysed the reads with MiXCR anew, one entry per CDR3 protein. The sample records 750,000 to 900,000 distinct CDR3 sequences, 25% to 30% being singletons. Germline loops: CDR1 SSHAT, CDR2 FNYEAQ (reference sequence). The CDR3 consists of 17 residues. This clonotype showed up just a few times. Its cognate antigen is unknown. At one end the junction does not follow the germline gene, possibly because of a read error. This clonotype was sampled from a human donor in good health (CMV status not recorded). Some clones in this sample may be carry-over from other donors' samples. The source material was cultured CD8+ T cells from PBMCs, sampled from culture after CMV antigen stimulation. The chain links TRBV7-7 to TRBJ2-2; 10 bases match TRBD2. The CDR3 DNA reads TGTGCTAGCAGCTTAGAGTCCAGCGGGGGGGCCACCGGGGAGCTGTTTTTT. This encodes CASSLESSGGATGELFF.